This T cell receptor beta chain was documented in a study of vaccination effects on CD4 cells after COVID-19. Study conclusions and caveats: Late in the post-vaccination period, infection-induced and vaccine-induced clones underwent marked clonal contraction.

Sequencing was performed with immunoSEQ multiplex PCR; in TCRdb, only in-frame clones are kept and a portion is missing. The sample has about 45,000 clones; approximately 77% are singletons. Sequencing in the ViraFEST assay came after antigen-specific CD4+ T cells had been expanded with viral peptide pools, which were used to stimulate PBMC. Subsequent to a culture period of more than 8 days, CD4+ T cells were isolated. This person caught SARS-CoV-2 sometime from March to December 2020, and PCR testing confirmed the infection. For each well, 1.9 million or so PBMC were cultured with roughly 9.2 IU/ml IL-2 and roughly 9.8 ug/ml peptides. IL-2 medium supplanted half the medium on days 3 and 7. To note about this clone: Its target is not known.

The TCR originated in a human donor who had a prior SARS-CoV-2 infection. The sequencing used CD4+ T cells from PBMCs cultured with a peptide pool, collected before COVID-19 vaccination.

CDR3 amino acids: CAIPGQGERQETQYF. The CDR3 DNA follows: TGTGCCATCCCGGGACAGGGGGAAAGGCAAGAGACCCAGTACTTC. The rearrangement joins TRBV6-5 to TRBJ2-5, with TRBD1 matching over 11 bases. Germline V gene lookup returns CDR1 MNHEY and CDR2 SVGAGI. CDR3 length: 15 amino acids. With V trimmed by 10 bases and J by 2 bases, 9 bases remained unmatched.